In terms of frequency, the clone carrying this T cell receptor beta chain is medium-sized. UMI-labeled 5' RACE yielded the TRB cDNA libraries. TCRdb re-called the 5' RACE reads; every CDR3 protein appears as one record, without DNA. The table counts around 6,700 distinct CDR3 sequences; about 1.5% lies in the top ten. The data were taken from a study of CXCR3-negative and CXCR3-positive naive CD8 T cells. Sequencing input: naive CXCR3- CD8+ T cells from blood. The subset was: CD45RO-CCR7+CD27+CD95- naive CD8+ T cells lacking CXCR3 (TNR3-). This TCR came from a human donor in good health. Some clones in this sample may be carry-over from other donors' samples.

The CDR3 loop is CAISLGQSSYNSPLHF. The rearrangement uses TRBV10-3 and TRBJ1-6; there is no DNA to check the TCRdb D call of TRBD1. The CDR3 is 16 amino acids. CDR1 and CDR2 from the germline V gene are ENHRY and SYGVKD.